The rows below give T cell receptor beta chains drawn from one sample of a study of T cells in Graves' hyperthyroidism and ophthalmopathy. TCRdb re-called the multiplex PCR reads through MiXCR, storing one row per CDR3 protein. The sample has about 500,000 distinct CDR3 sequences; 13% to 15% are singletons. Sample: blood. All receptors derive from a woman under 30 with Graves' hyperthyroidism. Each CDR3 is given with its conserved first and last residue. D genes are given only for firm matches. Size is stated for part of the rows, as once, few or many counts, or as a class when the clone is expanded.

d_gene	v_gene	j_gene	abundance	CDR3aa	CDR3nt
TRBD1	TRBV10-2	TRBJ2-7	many	CASKPGDSPYEQYF	TGCGCCAGCAAACCCGGGGACAGCCCCTACGAGCAGTACTTC
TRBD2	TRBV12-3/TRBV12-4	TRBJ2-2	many	CASKLAGAGELFF	TGTGCCAGCAAACTAGCGGGAGCCGGGGAGCTGTTTTTT
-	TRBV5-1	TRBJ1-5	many	CASSLGLTGNQPQHF	TGCGCCAGCAGCTTGGGCCTAACGGGGAATCAGCCCCAGCATTTT
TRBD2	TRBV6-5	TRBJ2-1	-	CASSYSTSGRSGNEQFF	TGTGCCAGCAGTTACTCGACTAGCGGGAGATCGGGGAATGAGCAGTTCTTC
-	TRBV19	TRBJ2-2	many	CASKIYRAAGELFF	TGTGCCAGCAAAATATACAGGGCTGCCGGGGAGCTGTTTTTT
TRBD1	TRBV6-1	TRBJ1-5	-	CASSRDRGIQPQHF	TGTGCCAGCAGTCGGGACAGGGGGATTCAGCCCCAGCATTTT
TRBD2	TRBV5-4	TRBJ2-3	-	CASSSGAGAAPDTQYF	TGTGCCAGCAGCTCTGGAGCGGGAGCGGCCCCAGATACGCAGTATTTT
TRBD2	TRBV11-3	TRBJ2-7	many	CASSSRTSETYEQYF	TGTGCCAGCAGCTCCAGGACTAGCGAGACCTACGAGCAGTACTTC
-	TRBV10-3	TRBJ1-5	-	CAISQDQDQPQHF	TGTGCCATCTCTCAAGACCAGGATCAGCCCCAGCATTTT
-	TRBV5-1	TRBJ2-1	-	CASSLPPTSEQFF	TGCGCCAGCAGCTTGCCACCCACGTCTGAGCAGTTCTTC
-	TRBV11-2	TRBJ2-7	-	CASSSGARGSYEQYF	TGTGCCAGCAGCTCAGGGGCAAGAGGGAGCTATGAGCAGTACTTC
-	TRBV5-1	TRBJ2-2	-	CASRPGATNTGELFF	TGCGCCAGCCGCCCGGGGGCCACGAACACCGGGGAGCTGTTTTTT
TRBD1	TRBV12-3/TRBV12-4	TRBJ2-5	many	CASSFSDREQETQYF	TGTGCCAGCAGTTTCAGCGACAGGGAGCAAGAGACCCAGTACTTC
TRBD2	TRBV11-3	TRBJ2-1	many	CASSQGRGRAYNEQFF	TGTGCCAGCAGCCAAGGTCGCGGGAGGGCCTACAATGAGCAGTTCTTC
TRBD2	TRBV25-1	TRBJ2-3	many	CASSEGTIISTDTQYF	TGTGCCAGCAGTGAAGGGACTATTATAAGCACAGATACGCAGTATTTT
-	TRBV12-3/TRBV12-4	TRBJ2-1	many	CASSSRTSYNEQFF	TGTGCCAGCAGTTCCCGGACCTCCTACAATGAGCAGTTCTTC
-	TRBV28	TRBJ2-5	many	CASSPARVRETQYF	TGTGCCAGCAGTCCTGCACGGGTACGGGAGACCCAGTACTTC
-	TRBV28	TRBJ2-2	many	CASSFSGTGELFF	TGTGCCAGCAGTTTCAGCGGAACCGGGGAGCTGTTTTTT
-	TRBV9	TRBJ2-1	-	CASSVGQGGHNEQFF	TGTGCCAGCAGCGTAGGGCAGGGGGGTCACAATGAGCAGTTCTTC
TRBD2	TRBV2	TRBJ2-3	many	CASISGRTSTDTQYF	TGTGCCAGCATTAGCGGGAGGACTAGCACAGATACGCAGTATTTT
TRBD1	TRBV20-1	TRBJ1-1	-	CSAPGTGSTEAFF	TGCAGTGCGCCCGGGACAGGGAGTACTGAAGCTTTCTTT
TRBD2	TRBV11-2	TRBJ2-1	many	CASRPGGVRNEQFF	TGTGCCAGCCGCCCGGGGGGAGTCCGGAATGAGCAGTTCTTC
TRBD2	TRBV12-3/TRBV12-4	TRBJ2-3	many	CASSRLGLAGGTDTQYF	TGTGCCAGCAGTCGTCTCGGACTAGCGGGAGGCACAGATACGCAGTATTTT
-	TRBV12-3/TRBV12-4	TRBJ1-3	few	CASSLGLDGNTIYF	TGTGCCAGCAGCCTCGGTTTAGATGGAAACACCATATATTTT
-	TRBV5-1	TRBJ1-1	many	CASSLIYGGNTEAFF	TGCGCCAGCAGCTTGATATACGGAGGAAACACTGAAGCTTTCTTT
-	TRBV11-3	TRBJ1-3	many	CASSTLQDFGNTIYF	TGTGCCAGCAGCACCCTACAAGACTTCGGAAACACCATATATTTT
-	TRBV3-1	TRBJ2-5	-	CASSQAGEGFQETQYF	TGTGCCAGCAGCCAAGCGGGAGAAGGGTTCCAAGAGACCCAGTACTTC
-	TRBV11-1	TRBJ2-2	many	CASSLRRAKGATGELFF	TGTGCCAGCAGCTTAAGGAGGGCGAAAGGGGCCACCGGGGAGCTGTTTTTT
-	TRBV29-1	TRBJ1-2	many	CSVADRNNYGYTF	TGCAGCGTTGCCGACAGGAATAACTATGGCTACACCTTC
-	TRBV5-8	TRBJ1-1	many	CASSDTAAGRSEAFF	TGTGCCAGCAGCGATACCGCCGCCGGGAGATCTGAAGCTTTCTTT
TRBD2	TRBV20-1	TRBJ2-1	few	CSASGGGSYNEQFF	TGCAGTGCTAGTGGGGGGGGCTCCTACAATGAGCAGTTCTTC
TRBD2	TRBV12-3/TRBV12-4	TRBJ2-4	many	CASSLEASGTGKNIQYF	TGTGCCAGCAGTTTAGAGGCTAGCGGGACTGGCAAAAACATTCAGTACTTC
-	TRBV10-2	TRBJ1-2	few	CASSESKTNYGYTF	TGCGCCAGCAGTGAGTCCAAGACCAACTATGGCTACACCTTC
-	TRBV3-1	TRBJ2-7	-	CASSQDPMGEQYF	TGTGCCAGCAGCCAAGACCCCATGGGCGAGCAGTACTTC
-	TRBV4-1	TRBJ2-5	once	CASSQTYRQETQYF	TGCGCCAGCAGCCAAACATATAGACAAGAGACCCAGTACTTC
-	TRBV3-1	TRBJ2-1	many	CASSQRLTLNNEQFF	TGTGCCAGCAGCCAAAGGCTAACCCTTAACAATGAGCAGTTCTTC
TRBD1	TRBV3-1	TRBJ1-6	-	CASSPGTGSNSPLHF	TGTGCCAGCAGCCCCGGGACAGGGAGCAATTCACCCCTCCACTTT
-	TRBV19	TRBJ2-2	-	CASSIRLLTGELFF	TGTGCCAGTAGTATAAGGTTACTGACCGGGGAGCTGTTTTTT
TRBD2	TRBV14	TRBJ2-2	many	CASSQELAGVAGELFF	TGTGCCAGCAGCCAAGAGCTAGCGGGAGTGGCCGGGGAGCTGTTTTTT
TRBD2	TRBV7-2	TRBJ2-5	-	CASSLMFGLAGQETQYF	TGTGCCAGCAGCTTAATGTTTGGGCTAGCGGGCCAAGAGACCCAGTACTTC
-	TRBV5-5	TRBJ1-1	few	CASSFNTRPGLMNTEAFF	TGTGCCAGCAGCTTCAATACCCGCCCAGGGTTGATGAACACTGAAGCTTTCTTT
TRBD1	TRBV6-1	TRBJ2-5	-	CATGQGAEETQYF	TGTGCCACCGGACAGGGGGCAGAGGAGACCCAGTACTTC